These T cell receptor beta chains were read from a single sample in a study of control samples from healthy donors and cancer patients. TCRdb's table, derived via immunoSEQ multiplex PCR, lists solely in-frame clones and lacks some. Counted here are 150,000 to 200,000 clones, around 87% occurring once; the ten biggest clones make up 1.4%. Sequencing used blood. These TCRs come from a woman in her forties or fifties in good health. Each CDR3 is given with its conserved first and last residue. Fields, in order: V gene, J gene, D gene, clone size, CDR3 DNA, CDR3 protein. The D gene is left open where the match is weak. Clone size, where shown, is once, few, many, or a class for clones that have expanded.

V gene: TRBV4-3
J gene: TRBJ2-1
D gene: TRBD2
clone size: .
CDR3 DNA: TGCGCCAGCAGCCCTGATACGGCTAGCGGGAAGTGGAATGAGCAGTTCTTC
CDR3 protein: CASSPDTASGKWNEQFF

V gene: TRBV7-9
J gene: TRBJ1-1
D gene: .
clone size: .
CDR3 DNA: TGTGCCAGCAGCTTATCAGTAAACACTGAAGCTTTCTTT
CDR3 protein: CASSLSVNTEAFF

V gene: TRBV5-5
J gene: TRBJ1-4
D gene: .
clone size: .
CDR3 DNA: TGTGCCAGCTTGGGGGGAGGGAGCAATGAAAAACTGTTTTTT
CDR3 protein: CASLGGGSNEKLFF

V gene: TRBV20-1
J gene: TRBJ2-5
D gene: .
clone size: .
CDR3 DNA: TGCAGTGCTGTTTTCGGCGAGACCCAGTACTTC
CDR3 protein: CSAVFGETQYF

V gene: TRBV24-1
J gene: TRBJ2-1
D gene: .
clone size: .
CDR3 DNA: TGTGCCACAGGGGTCAGGGTAGGACATGAGCAGTTCTTC
CDR3 protein: CATGVRVGHEQFF

V gene: TRBV7-2
J gene: TRBJ1-6
D gene: .
clone size: .
CDR3 DNA: TGTGCCAGCACCTGGTGGGGAACGTATTCACCCCTCCACTTT
CDR3 protein: CASTWWGTYSPLHF

V gene: TRBV6-2/TRBV6-3
J gene: TRBJ2-2
D gene: .
clone size: .
CDR3 DNA: TGTGCCAGCAGTTACACGAGTACGTCCGGGGAGCTGTTTTTT
CDR3 protein: CASSYTSTSGELFF

V gene: TRBV24-1
J gene: TRBJ1-1
D gene: TRBD1
clone size: .
CDR3 DNA: TGTGCCACCCGACAGGGGGCAGAAGCTTTCTTT
CDR3 protein: CATRQGAEAFF

V gene: TRBV7-9
J gene: TRBJ2-1
D gene: .
clone size: .
CDR3 DNA: TGTGCCAGCAGCGTCGACCTATACAATGAGCAGTTCTTC
CDR3 protein: CASSVDLYNEQFF

V gene: TRBV6-2/TRBV6-3
J gene: TRBJ2-7
D gene: TRBD2
clone size: .
CDR3 DNA: TGTGCCAGCAGTTACTCCGGGGGGAAGTACTTC
CDR3 protein: CASSYSGGKYF

V gene: TRBV6-4
J gene: TRBJ2-3
D gene: TRBD1
clone size: .
CDR3 DNA: TGTGCCAGCGCTACTTCGACAGGGGGCTCAGATACGCAGTATTTT
CDR3 protein: CASATSTGGSDTQYF

V gene: TRBV2
J gene: TRBJ1-2
D gene: TRBD1
clone size: .
CDR3 DNA: TGTGCCAGCAGGGGACAGGGGAACTATGGCTACACCTTC
CDR3 protein: CASRGQGNYGYTF

V gene: TRBV10-2
J gene: TRBJ2-7
D gene: TRBD2
clone size: .
CDR3 DNA: TGCGCCAGCAGTGAGGGTAGCGGGGGGATCTACGAGCAGTACTTC
CDR3 protein: CASSEGSGGIYEQYF

V gene: TRBV5-1
J gene: TRBJ2-6
D gene: .
clone size: .
CDR3 DNA: TGCGCCAGCTCCCCGGTCGGCGGGGCGGCCAACGTCCTGACTTTC
CDR3 protein: CASSPVGGAANVLTF

V gene: TRBV5-6
J gene: TRBJ1-4
D gene: .
clone size: .
CDR3 DNA: TGTGCCAGCAGCCGGGATGAAAAACTGTTTTTT
CDR3 protein: CASSRDEKLFF

V gene: TRBV7-8
J gene: TRBJ2-7
D gene: TRBD1
clone size: .
CDR3 DNA: TGTGCCAGCAGCTTAGCTCGGACAGGTTTGACATACGAGCAGTACTTC
CDR3 protein: CASSLARTGLTYEQYF

V gene: TRBV24-1
J gene: TRBJ2-5
D gene: TRBD1
clone size: once
CDR3 DNA: TGTGCCACCAGTGGGGGACAGGCCACGATGGACGAGACCCAGTACTTC
CDR3 protein: CATSGGQATMDETQYF

V gene: TRBV3-1/TRBV3-2
J gene: TRBJ2-7
D gene: .
clone size: .
CDR3 DNA: TGTGCCAGCAGCCAAGTAAATCTGGGCGAGCAGTACTTC
CDR3 protein: CASSQVNLGEQYF

V gene: TRBV9
J gene: TRBJ2-1
D gene: TRBD2
clone size: .
CDR3 DNA: TGTGCCAGCAGCGTAGCTAGCGGGAGGACCCAGAGCTCCTACAATGAGCAGTTCTTC
CDR3 protein: CASSVASGRTQSSYNEQFF

V gene: TRBV6-6
J gene: TRBJ2-5
D gene: TRBD1
clone size: .
CDR3 DNA: TGTGCCAGCAGTCAGGACAGGGGTGGGACCCAGTACTTC
CDR3 protein: CASSQDRGGTQYF

V gene: TRBV5-4
J gene: TRBJ1-1
D gene: .
clone size: .
CDR3 DNA: TGTGCCAGCAGCTTCAGGGAGTGGGACACTGAAGCTTTCTTT
CDR3 protein: CASSFREWDTEAFF

V gene: TRBV18
J gene: TRBJ2-1
D gene: TRBD2
clone size: .
CDR3 DNA: TGTGCCAGCTCGTCTTCTAGCGGTTCTGGGAATGAGCAGTTCTTC
CDR3 protein: CASSSSSGSGNEQFF

V gene: TRBV5-1
J gene: TRBJ2-7
D gene: .
clone size: .
CDR3 DNA: TGCGCCAGCAGCTTTCAGGGTCTGTTCGAGCAGTACTTC
CDR3 protein: CASSFQGLFEQYF

V gene: TRBV9
J gene: TRBJ2-1
D gene: TRBD2
clone size: once
CDR3 DNA: TGTGCCAGCAGCTCCCCTCCCGCGGGAGGGGGTAATGAGCAGTTCTTC
CDR3 protein: CASSSPPAGGGNEQFF

V gene: TRBV4-3
J gene: TRBJ2-1
D gene: .
clone size: .
CDR3 DNA: TGCGCCAGCAGCCAAGAGTTGTACAATGAGCAGTTCTTC
CDR3 protein: CASSQELYNEQFF

V gene: TRBV5-5
J gene: TRBJ2-1
D gene: .
clone size: .
CDR3 DNA: TGTGCCAGCAGCTATATGGGCGGAGTATTGGTGAATGAGCAGTTCTTC
CDR3 protein: CASSYMGGVLVNEQFF

V gene: TRBV12-5
J gene: TRBJ1-2
D gene: .
clone size: .
CDR3 DNA: TGTGCTAGTGGTTTTGAGGGTAGTCGGGACTATGGCTACACCTTC
CDR3 protein: CASGFEGSRDYGYTF

V gene: TRBV18
J gene: TRBJ2-5
D gene: TRBD2
clone size: .
CDR3 DNA: TGTGCCAGCTCAACGTACCTGCCGGACACGGGAGGGACCCAGTACTTC
CDR3 protein: CASSTYLPDTGGTQYF

V gene: TRBV7-8
J gene: TRBJ2-5
D gene: .
clone size: .
CDR3 DNA: TGTGCCAGCAGCTCGATACTCAGGGGGGTTGTGAGCGAGGGGCCGCTCCAAGAGACCCAGTACTTC
CDR3 protein: CASSSILRGVVSEGPLQETQYF

V gene: TRBV21-1
J gene: TRBJ2-7
D gene: .
clone size: .
CDR3 DNA: .
CDR3 protein: CASTHFGTGSYEQYF

V gene: TRBV9
J gene: TRBJ1-2
D gene: .
clone size: .
CDR3 DNA: TGTGCCAGCAGAACCGCAGGGGACTATGGCTACACCTTC
CDR3 protein: CASRTAGDYGYTF

V gene: TRBV9
J gene: TRBJ1-2
D gene: .
clone size: .
CDR3 DNA: TGTGCCAGCAGCGTAGACCAGGGCCGAGGCTATGGCTACACCTTC
CDR3 protein: CASSVDQGRGYGYTF

V gene: TRBV28
J gene: TRBJ1-3
D gene: .
clone size: .
CDR3 DNA: TGTGCCAGCAGTTTATATTCAGCTGGAAACACCATATATTTT
CDR3 protein: CASSLYSAGNTIYF

V gene: TRBV28
J gene: TRBJ2-3
D gene: .
clone size: .
CDR3 DNA: TGTGCCGCGACCGGGCAGGGCACAGATACGCAGTATTTT
CDR3 protein: CAATGQGTDTQYF

V gene: TRBV28
J gene: TRBJ1-2
D gene: .
clone size: .
CDR3 DNA: TGTGCCAGCACCCTGAGCGGGGTCCCTAGCTACACCTTC
CDR3 protein: CASTLSGVPSYTF

V gene: TRBV9
J gene: TRBJ2-3
D gene: TRBD2
clone size: .
CDR3 DNA: TGTGCCACCAGCGGGGGGAAGATGGATACGCAGTATTTT
CDR3 protein: CATSGGKMDTQYF

V gene: TRBV3-1/TRBV3-2
J gene: TRBJ2-1
D gene: .
clone size: .
CDR3 DNA: TGTGCCAGCAGCCAAGAGTTAGTCTCTAAGCGGGTTAATGAGCAGTTCTTC
CDR3 protein: CASSQELVSKRVNEQFF

V gene: TRBV9
J gene: TRBJ2-3
D gene: .
clone size: .
CDR3 DNA: TGTGCCAGCAGCGTAGGTGTCTCAGGCCCCACAGATACGCAGTATTTT
CDR3 protein: CASSVGVSGPTDTQYF

V gene: TRBV29-1
J gene: TRBJ2-7
D gene: TRBD1
clone size: .
CDR3 DNA: TGCAGCGCAACCCATGACAGGGGTACCCACTACGAGCAGTACTTC
CDR3 protein: CSATHDRGTHYEQYF

V gene: TRBV5-1
J gene: TRBJ1-2
D gene: TRBD1
clone size: .
CDR3 DNA: TGCGCCAGCAGCCCAAGCGCCGGGACAGGATATGGCTACACCTTC
CDR3 protein: CASSPSAGTGYGYTF

V gene: TRBV2
J gene: TRBJ2-3
D gene: .
clone size: .
CDR3 DNA: TGTGCCAGCAGTGAGGCGGCGGGGGATACGCAGTATTTT
CDR3 protein: CASSEAAGDTQYF

V gene: TRBV7-2
J gene: TRBJ2-5
D gene: .
clone size: .
CDR3 DNA: TGTGCCAGCACCCGGACCCTACAAGAGACCCAGTACTTC
CDR3 protein: CASTRTLQETQYF

V gene: TRBV27
J gene: TRBJ2-5
D gene: .
clone size: .
CDR3 DNA: TGTGCCAGCAGTTTAGCGATTGTGGGTCGGGGGCGCAAAGAGACCCAGTACTTC
CDR3 protein: CASSLAIVGRGRKETQYF

V gene: TRBV11-2
J gene: TRBJ2-7
D gene: .
clone size: .
CDR3 DNA: TGTGCCAGCAGCTTCGGCCTAGCGGAGGGGGGGATCTACGAGCAGTACTTC
CDR3 protein: CASSFGLAEGGIYEQYF

V gene: TRBV6-4
J gene: TRBJ2-5
D gene: TRBD1
clone size: .
CDR3 DNA: TGTGCCAGCAGTCAAACAGGGGGCCAAGAGACCCAGTACTTC
CDR3 protein: CASSQTGGQETQYF

V gene: TRBV27
J gene: TRBJ1-6
D gene: .
clone size: .
CDR3 DNA: TGTGCCAGCAGTTTGGGTGGTGTGAGTTCACCCCTCCACTTT
CDR3 protein: CASSLGGVSSPLHF

V gene: TRBV10-3
J gene: TRBJ2-3
D gene: TRBD1
clone size: .
CDR3 DNA: TGTGCCACCGGGACAGGGGGCGCGACAGATACGCAGTATTTT
CDR3 protein: CATGTGGATDTQYF

V gene: TRBV28
J gene: TRBJ1-2
D gene: TRBD1
clone size: .
CDR3 DNA: TGTGCCAGCAGCCCTCGTCCGGGACAGGGACGGGGTGGCTACACCTTC
CDR3 protein: CASSPRPGQGRGGYTF

V gene: TRBV30
J gene: TRBJ1-2
D gene: .
clone size: .
CDR3 DNA: TGTGCCTGGAGTCACCCTTTGGGGCAAGTCTATGGCTACACCTTC
CDR3 protein: CAWSHPLGQVYGYTF

V gene: TRBV7-3
J gene: TRBJ2-7
D gene: .
clone size: .
CDR3 DNA: TGTGCCAGCAGCTTATCTTCCGGGACCAACTACGAGCAGTACTTC
CDR3 protein: CASSLSSGTNYEQYF

V gene: TRBV9
J gene: TRBJ2-1
D gene: .
clone size: .
CDR3 DNA: TGTGCCAGCAGCGTAGCGGGTCCCTCGGATGAGCAGTTCTTC
CDR3 protein: CASSVAGPSDEQFF